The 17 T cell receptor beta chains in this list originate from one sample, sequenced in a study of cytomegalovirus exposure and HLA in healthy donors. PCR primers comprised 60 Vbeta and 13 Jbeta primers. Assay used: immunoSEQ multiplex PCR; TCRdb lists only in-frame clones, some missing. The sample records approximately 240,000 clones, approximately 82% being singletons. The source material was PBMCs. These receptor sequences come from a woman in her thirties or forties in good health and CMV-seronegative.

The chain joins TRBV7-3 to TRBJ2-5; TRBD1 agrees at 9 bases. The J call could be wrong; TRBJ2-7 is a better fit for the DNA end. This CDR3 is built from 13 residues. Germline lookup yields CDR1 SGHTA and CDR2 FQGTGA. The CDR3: CASSLLTGGEQYF. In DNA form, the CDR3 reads TGTGCCAGCAGCTTACTGACAGGGGGCGAGCAGTACTTC.

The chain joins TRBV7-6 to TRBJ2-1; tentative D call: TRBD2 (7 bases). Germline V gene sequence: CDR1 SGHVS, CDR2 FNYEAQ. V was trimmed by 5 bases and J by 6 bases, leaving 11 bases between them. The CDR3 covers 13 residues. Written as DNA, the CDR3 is TGTGCCAGCAGCGGGAGGGGGGTCAATGAGCAGTTCTTC. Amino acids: CASSGRGVNEQFF.

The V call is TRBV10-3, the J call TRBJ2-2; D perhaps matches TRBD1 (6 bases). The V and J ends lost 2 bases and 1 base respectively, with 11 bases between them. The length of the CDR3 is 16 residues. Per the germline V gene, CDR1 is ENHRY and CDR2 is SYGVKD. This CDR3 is CAISEKGHLNTGELFF. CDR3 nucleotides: TGTGCCATCAGTGAGAAGGGACACTTGAACACCGGGGAGCTGTTTTTT.

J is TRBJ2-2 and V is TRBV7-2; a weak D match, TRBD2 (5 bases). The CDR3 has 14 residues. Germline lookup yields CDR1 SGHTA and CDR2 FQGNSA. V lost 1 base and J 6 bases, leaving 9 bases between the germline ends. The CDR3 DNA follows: TGTGCCAGCAGCTTAGTTGAGGGCTCCGGGGAGCTGTTTTTT. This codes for CASSLVEGSGELFF. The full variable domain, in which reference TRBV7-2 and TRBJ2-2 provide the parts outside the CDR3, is GAGVSQSPSNKVTEKGKDVELRCDPISGHTALYWYRQSLGQGLEFLIYFQGNSAPDKSGLPSDRFSAERTGGSVSTLTIQRTQQEDSAVYLCASSLVEGSGELFFGEGSRLTVL.

CDR3 sequence: CASSLGQGLSEKLFF. The CDR3 DNA is TGTGCCAGCAGTCTGGGACAGGGGCTTTCGGAAAAACTGTTTTTT. The chain is built from TRBV27 and TRBJ1-4; 10 nucleotides match TRBD1. This CDR3 contains 15 residues. The germline V gene encodes CDR1 MNHEY and CDR2 SMNVEV (reference sequence). The V gene end was trimmed by 5 bases and the J gene end by 8 bases; junction bases not matched to a gene: 8.

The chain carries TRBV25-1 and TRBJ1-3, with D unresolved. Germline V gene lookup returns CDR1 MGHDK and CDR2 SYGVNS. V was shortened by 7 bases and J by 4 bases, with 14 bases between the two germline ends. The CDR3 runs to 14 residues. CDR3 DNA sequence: TGTGCCAGCAAAGGAGACCCGGCGGGAAACACCATATATTTT. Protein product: CASKGDPAGNTIYF.

CDR3 in amino acids: CASSLVVGGAGEQFF. CDR3 DNA sequence: TGTGCCAGCAGCTTAGTAGTCGGGGGGGCCGGTGAGCAGTTCTTC. The V call is TRBV11-2, the J call TRBJ2-1, with 8 nucleotides matching TRBD2. V lost 1 base to trimming and J lost 9 bases; unmatched junction nucleotides: 8. This CDR3 has 15 amino acids. From germline, CDR1 is SGHAT and CDR2 FQNNGV. Full variable domain (outside the CDR3, taken from reference TRBV11-2 and TRBJ2-1): EAGVAQSPRYKIIEKRQSVAFWCNPISGHATLYWYQQILGQGPKLLIQFQNNGVVDDSQLPKDRFSAERLKGVDSTLKIQPAKLEDSAVYLCASSLVVGGAGEQFFGPGTRLTVL.

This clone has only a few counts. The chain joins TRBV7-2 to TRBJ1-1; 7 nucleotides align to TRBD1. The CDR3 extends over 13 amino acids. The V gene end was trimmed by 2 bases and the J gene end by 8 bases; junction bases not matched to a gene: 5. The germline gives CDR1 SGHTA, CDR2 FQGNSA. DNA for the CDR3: TGTGCCAGCAGCTTATGGGACAGTTTAGAAGCTTTCTTT. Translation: CASSLWDSLEAFF.

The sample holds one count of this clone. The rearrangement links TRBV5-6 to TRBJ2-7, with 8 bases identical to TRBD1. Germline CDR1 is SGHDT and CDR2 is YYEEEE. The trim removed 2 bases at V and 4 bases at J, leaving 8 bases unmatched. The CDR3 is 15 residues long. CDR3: CASSFQGTGAYEQYF. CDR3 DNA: TGTGCCAGCAGCTTTCAGGGGACAGGAGCTTACGAGCAGTACTTC.

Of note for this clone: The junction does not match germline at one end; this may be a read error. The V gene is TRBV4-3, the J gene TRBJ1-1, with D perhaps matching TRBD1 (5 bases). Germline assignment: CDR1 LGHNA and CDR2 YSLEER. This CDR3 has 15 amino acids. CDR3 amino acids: CASSQDREANAEAFF. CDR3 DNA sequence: TGCGCCAGCAGCCAAGACAGGGAAGCGAACGCTGAAGCTTTCTTT.

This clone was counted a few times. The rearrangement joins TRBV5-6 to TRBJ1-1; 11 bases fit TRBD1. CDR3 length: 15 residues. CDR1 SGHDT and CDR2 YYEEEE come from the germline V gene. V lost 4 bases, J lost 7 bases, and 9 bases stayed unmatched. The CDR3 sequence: CASSTDRGRISEAFF. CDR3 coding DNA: TGTGCCAGCAGCACGGACAGGGGGCGAATTAGTGAAGCTTTCTTT.

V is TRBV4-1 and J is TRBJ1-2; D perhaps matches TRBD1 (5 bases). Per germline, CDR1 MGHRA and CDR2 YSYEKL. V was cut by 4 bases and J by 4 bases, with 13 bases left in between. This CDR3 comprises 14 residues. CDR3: CASSPAPGLYGYTF. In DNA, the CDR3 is TGCGCCAGCAGCCCCGCCCCGGGACTCTATGGCTACACCTTC.

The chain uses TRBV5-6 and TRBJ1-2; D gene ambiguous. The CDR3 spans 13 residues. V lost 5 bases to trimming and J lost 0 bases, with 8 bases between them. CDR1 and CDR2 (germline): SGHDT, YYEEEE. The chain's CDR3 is CASRSAANYGYTF. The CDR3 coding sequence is TGTGCCAGCAGAAGCGCCGCTAACTATGGCTACACCTTC.

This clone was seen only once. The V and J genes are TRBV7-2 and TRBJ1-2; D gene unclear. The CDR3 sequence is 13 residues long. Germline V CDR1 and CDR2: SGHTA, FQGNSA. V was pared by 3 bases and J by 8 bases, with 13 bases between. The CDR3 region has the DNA TGTGCCAGCAGCTTCCCTGGATCAGGCGGCTACACCTTC. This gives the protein CASSFPGSGGYTF.

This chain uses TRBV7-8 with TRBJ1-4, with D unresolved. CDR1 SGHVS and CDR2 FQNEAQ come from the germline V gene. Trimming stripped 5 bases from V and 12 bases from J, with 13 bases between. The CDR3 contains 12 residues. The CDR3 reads CASSQFHSELFF. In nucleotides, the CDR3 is TGTGCCAGCAGCCAATTCCACTCGGAACTGTTTTTT.

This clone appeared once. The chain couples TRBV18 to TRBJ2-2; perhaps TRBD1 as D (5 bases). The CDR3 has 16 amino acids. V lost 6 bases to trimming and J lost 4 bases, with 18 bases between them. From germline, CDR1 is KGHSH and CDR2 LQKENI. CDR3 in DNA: TGTGCCAGCTCTACCAGTCAGGGAAGGGCCACCGGGGAGCTGTTTTTT. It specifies CASSTSQGRATGELFF.

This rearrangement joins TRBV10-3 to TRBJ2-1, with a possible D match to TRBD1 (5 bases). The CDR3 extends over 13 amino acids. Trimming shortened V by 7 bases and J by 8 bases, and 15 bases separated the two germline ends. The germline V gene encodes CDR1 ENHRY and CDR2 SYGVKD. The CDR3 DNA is TGTGCCATCATGAGTTGGGAAGGGGATGAGCAGTTCTTC. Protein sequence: CAIMSWEGDEQFF.